This T cell receptor (beta chain) came from a study of cytomegalovirus exposure and HLA in healthy donors. The CDR3 spans 15 residues. Germline V gene data show CDR1 as SGHDT and CDR2 as YYEEEE. V lost 6 bases and J lost 4, with 16 bases in between. PCR primers comprised 60 Vbeta and 13 Jbeta primers. Libraries were prepared by immunoSEQ multiplex PCR; TCRdb keeps only in-frame clonotypes and omits some of them. The sample lists about 44,000 clones; approximately 90% were seen once. This TCR was sampled from a woman aged 40 to 50 in good health and CMV-seropositive. This chain connects TRBV5-6 to TRBJ1-4; D unclear. Sequencing was carried out using PBMCs. Written as DNA, the CDR3 is TGTGCCAGCACCACTGCGGGGAGTGGTAATGAAAAACTGTTTTTT. Its protein is CASTTAGSGNEKLFF.